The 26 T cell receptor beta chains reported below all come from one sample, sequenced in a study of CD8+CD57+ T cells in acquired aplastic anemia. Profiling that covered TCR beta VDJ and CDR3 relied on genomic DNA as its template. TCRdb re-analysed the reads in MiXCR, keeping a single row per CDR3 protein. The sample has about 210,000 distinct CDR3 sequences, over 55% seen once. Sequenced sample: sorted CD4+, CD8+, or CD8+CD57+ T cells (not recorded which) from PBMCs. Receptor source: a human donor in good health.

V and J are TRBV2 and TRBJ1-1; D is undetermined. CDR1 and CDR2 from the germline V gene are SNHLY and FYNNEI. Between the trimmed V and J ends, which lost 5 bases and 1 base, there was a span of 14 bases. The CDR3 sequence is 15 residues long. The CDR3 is CASSYSLDWNTEAFF. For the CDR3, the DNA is TGTGCCAGCAGTTACTCCCTTGACTGGAACACTGAAGCTTTCTTT.

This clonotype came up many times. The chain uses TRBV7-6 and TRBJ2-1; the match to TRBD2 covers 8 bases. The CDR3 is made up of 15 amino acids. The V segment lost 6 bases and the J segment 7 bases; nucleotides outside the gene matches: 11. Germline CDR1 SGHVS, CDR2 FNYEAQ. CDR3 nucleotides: TGTGCCAGCAGTCCCCTAGCGGGTTTTTCGAATGAGCAGTTCTTC. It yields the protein CASSPLAGFSNEQFF.

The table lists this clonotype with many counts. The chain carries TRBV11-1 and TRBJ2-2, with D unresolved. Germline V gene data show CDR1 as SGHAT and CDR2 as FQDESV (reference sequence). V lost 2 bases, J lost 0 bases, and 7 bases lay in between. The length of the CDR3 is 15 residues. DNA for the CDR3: TGTGCCAGCAGCTTATTCCGCACGAACACCGGGGAGCTGTTTTTT. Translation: CASSLFRTNTGELFF.

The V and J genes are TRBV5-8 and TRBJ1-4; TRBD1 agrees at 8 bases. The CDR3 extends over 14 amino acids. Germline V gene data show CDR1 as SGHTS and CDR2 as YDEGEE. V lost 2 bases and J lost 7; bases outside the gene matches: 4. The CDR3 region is CASSFRGRGEKLFF. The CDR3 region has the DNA TGTGCCAGCAGCTTCAGGGGGCGAGGTGAAAAACTGTTTTTT.

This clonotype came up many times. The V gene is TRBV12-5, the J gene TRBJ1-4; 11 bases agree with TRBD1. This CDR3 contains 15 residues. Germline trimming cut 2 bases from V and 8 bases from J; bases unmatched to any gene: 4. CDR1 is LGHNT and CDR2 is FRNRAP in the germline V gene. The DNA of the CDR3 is TGTGCTAGTGGTTTGCCGGGACAGGGGGACGAAAAACTGTTTTTT. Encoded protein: CASGLPGQGDEKLFF.

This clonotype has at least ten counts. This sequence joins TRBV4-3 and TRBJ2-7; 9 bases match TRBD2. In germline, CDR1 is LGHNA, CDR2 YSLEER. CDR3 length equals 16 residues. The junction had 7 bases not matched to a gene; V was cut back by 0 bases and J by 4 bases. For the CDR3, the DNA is TGCGCCAGCAGCCAAGATTTGGGCGGGGGGGGATACGAGCAGTACTTC. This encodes CASSQDLGGGGYEQYF.

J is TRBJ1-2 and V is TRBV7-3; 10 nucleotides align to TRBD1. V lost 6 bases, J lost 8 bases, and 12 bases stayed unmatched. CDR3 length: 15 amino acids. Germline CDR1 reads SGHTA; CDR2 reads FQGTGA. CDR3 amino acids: CASSVPGQGSRGYTF. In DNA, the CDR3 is TGTGCCAGCAGTGTTCCGGGACAGGGGTCTAGAGGCTACACCTTC. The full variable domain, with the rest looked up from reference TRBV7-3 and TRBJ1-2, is GAGVSQTPSNKVTEKGKYVELRCDPISGHTALYWYRQSLGQGPEFLIYFQGTGAADDSGLPNDRFFAVRPEGSVSTLKIQRTERGDSAVYLCASSVPGQGSRGYTFGSGTRLTVV.

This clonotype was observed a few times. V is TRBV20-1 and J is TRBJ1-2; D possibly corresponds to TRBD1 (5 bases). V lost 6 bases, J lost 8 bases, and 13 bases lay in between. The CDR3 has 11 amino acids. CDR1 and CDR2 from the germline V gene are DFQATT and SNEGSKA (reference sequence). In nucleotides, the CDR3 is TGCAGTGCGAACTCCGGGACGGGCTACACCTTC. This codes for CSANSGTGYTF.

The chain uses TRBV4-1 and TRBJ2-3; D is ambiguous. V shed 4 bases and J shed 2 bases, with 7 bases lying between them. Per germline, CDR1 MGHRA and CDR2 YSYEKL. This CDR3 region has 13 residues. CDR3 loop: CASSPPVTDTQYF. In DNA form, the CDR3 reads TGCGCCAGCAGCCCCCCCGTCACAGATACGCAGTATTTT.

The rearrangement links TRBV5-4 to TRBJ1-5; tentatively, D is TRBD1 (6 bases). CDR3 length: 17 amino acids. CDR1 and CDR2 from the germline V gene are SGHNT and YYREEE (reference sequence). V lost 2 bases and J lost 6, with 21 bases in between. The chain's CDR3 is CASSLGVGQGTAQPQHF. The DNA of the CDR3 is TGTGCCAGCAGCTTAGGGGTAGGGCAGGGGACCGCTCAGCCCCAGCATTTT.

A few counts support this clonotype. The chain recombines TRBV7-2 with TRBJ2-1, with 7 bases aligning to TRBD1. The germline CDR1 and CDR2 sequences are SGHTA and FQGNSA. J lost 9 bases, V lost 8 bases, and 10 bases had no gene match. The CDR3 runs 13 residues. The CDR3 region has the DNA TGTGCCAGCCGCATAGGGGGCACGATTGAGCAGTTCTTC. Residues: CASRIGGTIEQFF.

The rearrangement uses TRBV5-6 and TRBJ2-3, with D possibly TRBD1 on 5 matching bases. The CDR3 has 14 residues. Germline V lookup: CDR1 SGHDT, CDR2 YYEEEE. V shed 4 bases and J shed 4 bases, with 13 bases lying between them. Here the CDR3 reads CASSITGAADTQYF. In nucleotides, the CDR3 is TGTGCCAGCAGCATCACAGGTGCCGCAGATACGCAGTATTTT.

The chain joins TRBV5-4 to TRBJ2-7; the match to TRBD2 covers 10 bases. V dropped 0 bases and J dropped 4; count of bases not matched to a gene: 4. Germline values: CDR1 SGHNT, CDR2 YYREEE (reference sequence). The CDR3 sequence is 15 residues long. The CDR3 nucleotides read TGTGCCAGCAGCTTGGATCCTAGCGGGGGTTACGAGCAGTACTTC. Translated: CASSLDPSGGYEQYF.

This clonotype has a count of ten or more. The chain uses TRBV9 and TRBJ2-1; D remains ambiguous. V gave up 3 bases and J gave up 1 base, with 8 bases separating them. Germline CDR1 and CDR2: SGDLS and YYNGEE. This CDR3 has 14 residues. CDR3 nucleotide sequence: TGTGCCAGCAGCGGGCAAGTTTCCTACAATGAGCAGTTCTTC. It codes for CASSGQVSYNEQFF.

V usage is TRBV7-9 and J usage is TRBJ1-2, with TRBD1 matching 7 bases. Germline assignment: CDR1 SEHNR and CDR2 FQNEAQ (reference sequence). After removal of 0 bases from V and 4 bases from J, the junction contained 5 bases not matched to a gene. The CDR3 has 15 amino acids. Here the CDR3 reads CASSLALTGAYGYTF. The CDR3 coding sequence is TGTGCCAGCAGCTTAGCGCTAACAGGGGCCTATGGCTACACCTTC.

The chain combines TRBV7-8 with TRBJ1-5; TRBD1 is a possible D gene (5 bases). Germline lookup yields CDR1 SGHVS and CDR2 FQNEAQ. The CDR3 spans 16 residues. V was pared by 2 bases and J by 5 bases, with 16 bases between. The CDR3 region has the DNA TGTGCCAGCAGCTTATCGCCAGGGCTGGAGGATCAGCCCCAGCATTTT. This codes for CASSLSPGLEDQPQHF.

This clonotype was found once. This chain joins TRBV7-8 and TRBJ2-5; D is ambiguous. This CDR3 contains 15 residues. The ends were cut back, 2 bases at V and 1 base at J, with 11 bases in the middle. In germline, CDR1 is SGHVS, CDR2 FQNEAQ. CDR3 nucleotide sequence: TGTGCCAGCAGCTTACGGGCTGGGCTCCAAGAGACCCAGTACTTC. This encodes CASSLRAGLQETQYF. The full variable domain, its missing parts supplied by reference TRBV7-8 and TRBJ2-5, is GAGVSQSPRYKVAKRGQDVALRCDPISGHVSLFWYQQALGQGPEFLTYFQNEAQLDKSGLPSDRFFAERPEGSVSTLKIQRTQQEDSAVYLCASSLRAGLQETQYFGPGTRLLVL.

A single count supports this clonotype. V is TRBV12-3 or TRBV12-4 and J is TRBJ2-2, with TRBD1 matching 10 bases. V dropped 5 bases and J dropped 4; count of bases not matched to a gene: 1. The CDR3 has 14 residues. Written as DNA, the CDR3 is TGTGCCAGCAGTAGACAGGGGGCCACCGGGGAGCTGTTTTTT. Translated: CASSRQGATGELFF.

The CDR3 bases are TGTGCCAGCAGCCCGACCGGACAGGGAATATACAATGAGCAGTTCTTC. Its protein product is CASSPTGQGIYNEQFF. The J gene is TRBJ2-1, the V gene TRBV7-3; 8 bases line up with TRBD1. This CDR3 comprises 16 residues. V trimming: 5 bases; J trimming: 4 bases; junction bases outside the gene matches: 10. Per the germline V gene, CDR1 is SGHTA and CDR2 is FQGTGA.

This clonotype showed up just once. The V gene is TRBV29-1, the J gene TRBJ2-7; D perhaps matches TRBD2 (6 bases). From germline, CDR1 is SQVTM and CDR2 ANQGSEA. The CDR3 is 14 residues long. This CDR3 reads CSAIGRENTYEQYF. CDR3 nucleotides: TGCAGTGCTATAGGACGGGAGAACACCTACGAGCAGTACTTC.

Here the CDR3 DNA reads TGCAGTGCTAGGGACTTCGAGGGGGGGTGTGCAGGGAGATCTTTCTTT. This sequence encodes CSARDFEGGCAGRSFF. The gene calls are TRBV20-1 and TRBJ1-1; TRBD1 is a possible D gene (6 bases). Trimming cost V 3 bases and J 12 bases, with 29 bases left between them. The CDR3 is 16 amino acids. Looked up from germline, CDR1 is DFQATT and CDR2 is SNEGSKA (reference sequence).

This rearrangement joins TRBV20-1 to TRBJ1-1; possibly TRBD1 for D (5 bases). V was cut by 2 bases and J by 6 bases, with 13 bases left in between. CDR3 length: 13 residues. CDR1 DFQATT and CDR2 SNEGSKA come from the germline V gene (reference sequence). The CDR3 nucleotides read TGCAGTGCTAGATGGGGCGAACGGGCTGAAGCTTTCTTT. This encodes CSARWGERAEAFF.

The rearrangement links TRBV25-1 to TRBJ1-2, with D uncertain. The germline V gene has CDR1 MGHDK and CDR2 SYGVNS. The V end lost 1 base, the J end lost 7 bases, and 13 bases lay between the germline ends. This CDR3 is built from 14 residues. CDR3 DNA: TGTGCCAGCAGTGAATGGAGGCGGAAGGGTGGCTACACCTTC. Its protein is CASSEWRRKGGYTF.

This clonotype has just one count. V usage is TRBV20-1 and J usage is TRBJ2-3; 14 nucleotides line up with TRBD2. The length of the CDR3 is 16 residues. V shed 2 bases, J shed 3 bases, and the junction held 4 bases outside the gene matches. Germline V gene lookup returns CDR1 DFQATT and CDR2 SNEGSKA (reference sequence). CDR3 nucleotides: TGCAGTGCTAGACCGACTAGCGGGAGGGGGACAGATACGCAGTATTTT. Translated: CSARPTSGRGTDTQYF.

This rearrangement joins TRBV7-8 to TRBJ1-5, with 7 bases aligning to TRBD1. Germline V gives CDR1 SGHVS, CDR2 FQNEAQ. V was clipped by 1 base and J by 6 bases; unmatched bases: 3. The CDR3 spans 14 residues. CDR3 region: CASSLETGPQPQHF. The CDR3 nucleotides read TGTGCCAGCAGCTTAGAGACAGGGCCTCAGCCCCAGCATTTT. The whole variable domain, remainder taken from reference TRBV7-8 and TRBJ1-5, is GAGVSQSPRYKVAKRGQDVALRCDPISGHVSLFWYQQALGQGPEFLTYFQNEAQLDKSGLPSDRFFAERPEGSVSTLKIQRTQQEDSAVYLCASSLETGPQPQHFGDGTRLSIL.

Written as DNA, the CDR3 is TGTGCCAGTACCCGGGACAGAGAAGATACGCAGTATTTT. This gives the protein CASTRDREDTQYF. The rearrangement uses TRBV2 and TRBJ2-3, with 7 bases lining up with TRBD1. The CDR3 covers 13 residues. Germline CDR1 and CDR2: SNHLY and FYNNEI. The V gene end was trimmed by 9 bases and the J gene end by 5 bases; junction bases not matched to a gene: 8.